This is a list of T cell receptor beta chains from one sample in a study of T cell responses to AZD1222 COVID-19 vaccine. Assay used: immunoSEQ multiplex PCR; TCRdb lists only in-frame clones, some missing. The sample lists 150,000 or so clones, more than 70% occurring once. The sample in question was peripheral blood, obtained on day 0 of AZD1222 vaccination. These receptors originate from an adult in good health. The CDR3 runs from the conserved cysteine through the conserved F or W. A D gene is named only where the DNA matches it firmly. For some rows the clone size is stated as once, few or many, or as a class when expanded; others skip it.

>NA|TRBV28|NA|16|TRBJ1-5
CASSSRLRGSNQPQHF
TGTGCCAGCAGTTCCCGCCTACGGGGAAGCAATCAGCCCCAGCATTTT
>NA|TRBV27|NA|12|TRBJ2-2
CASSRNTGELFF
TGTGCCAGCAGTCGGAACACCGGGGAGCTGTTTTTT
>NA|TRBV5-1|NA|13|TRBJ1-2
CASSLEPGFGYTF
TGCGCCAGCAGCTTGGAGCCAGGGTTTGGCTACACCTTC
>TRBD1|TRBV5-1|NA|15|TRBJ2-7
CASSLTGDGVHEQYF
TGCGCCAGCAGCCTAACAGGGGATGGGGTCCACGAGCAGTACTTC
>NA|TRBV7-9|NA|13|TRBJ2-5
CASSLRTEETQYF
TGTGCCAGCAGCTTAAGGACCGAAGAGACCCAGTACTTC
>TRBD2|TRBV5-4|NA|15|TRBJ2-1
CASSLRTSGSREQFF
TGTGCCAGCAGCCTCCGGACTAGCGGGAGTAGGGAGCAGTTCTTC
>TRBD1|TRBV7-6|NA|19|TRBJ1-4
CASSPGQRLSGDLNEKLFF
TGTGCCAGCAGTCCGGGACAGAGACTATCCGGTGACCTTAATGAAAAACTGTTTTTT
>TRBD2|TRBV13|NA|13|TRBJ2-5
CASSLDGSGPQYF
TGTGCCAGCAGCTTAGATGGTAGCGGGCCACAGTACTTC
>TRBD2|TRBV15|NA|16|TRBJ2-3
CATSSGTSGRGDTQYF
TGTGCCACCAGCAGTGGGACTAGCGGGAGAGGGGATACGCAGTATTTT
>NA|TRBV7-2|NA|15|TRBJ1-1
CASSLKGGPNTEAFF
TGTGCCAGCAGCTTAAAAGGGGGGCCGAACACTGAAGCTTTCTTT
>TRBD1|TRBV6-5|NA|14|TRBJ1-6
CASSYGTEDSPLHF
TGTGCCAGCAGTTATGGGACAGAGGATTCACCCCTCCACTTT
>NA|TRBV27|once|15|TRBJ1-5
CASSLGSPSNQPQHF
TGTGCCAGCAGTTTGGGGTCCCCTAGCAATCAGCCCCAGCATTTT
>NA|TRBV9|NA|13|TRBJ2-5
CASSVAGWETQYF
TGTGCCAGCAGCGTAGCAGGTTGGGAGACCCAGTACTTC
>NA|TRBV19|few|18|TRBJ2-7
CASSIRAPGAGASYEQYF
TGTGCCAGTAGTATAAGGGCGCCCGGGGCGGGGGCCTCCTACGAGCAGTACTTC
>TRBD2|TRBV2|few|16|TRBJ2-7
CASSGAERDRGYEQYF
TGTGCCAGCAGTGGGGCTGAGCGGGACCGTGGCTACGAGCAGTACTTC
>NA|TRBV6-4|NA|13|TRBJ2-1
CASSAEINNEQFF
TGTGCCAGCAGTGCAGAGATTAACAATGAGCAGTTCTTC
>NA|TRBV30|once|12|TRBJ2-1
CACSGGRNEQFF
TGTGCCTGTAGCGGAGGGAGGAATGAGCAGTTCTTC
>TRBD1|TRBV19|once|14|TRBJ2-5
CASRRDRAAQTQYF
TGTGCCAGTAGAAGGGACAGGGCCGCTCAGACCCAGTACTTC
>TRBD2|TRBV19|NA|17|TRBJ2-2
CASIPGTSVANTGELFF
TGTGCCAGTATACCCGGGACTAGCGTTGCGAACACCGGGGAGCTGTTTTTT
>NA|TRBV4-1|NA|15|TRBJ2-7
CASSQVGTGPYEQYF
TGCGCCAGCAGCCAAGTAGGGACGGGGCCCTACGAGCAGTACTTC
>NA|TRBV7-2|NA|14|TRBJ2-1
CASSLGLRENEQFF
TGTGCCAGCAGCTTAGGTCTTAGGGAGAATGAGCAGTTCTTC
>TRBD2|TRBV28|NA|15|TRBJ2-2
CASSLPGEGTGELFF
TGTGCCAGCAGTTTGCCCGGGGAGGGCACCGGGGAGCTGTTTTTT
>NA|TRBV5-5|NA|15|TRBJ1-2
CASSLKYGRENGYTF
TGTGCCAGCAGCTTGAAATACGGCAGGGAAAATGGCTACACCTTC
>NA|TRBV27|NA|13|TRBJ1-2
CASSSGRLYGYTF
TGTGCCAGCAGTTCGGGACGGCTTTATGGCTACACCTTC
>NA|TRBV18|NA|19|TRBJ2-2
CASSPISQASLPRTGELFF
TGTGCCAGCTCACCAATAAGCCAAGCTTCCCTACCGCGCACCGGGGAGCTGTTTTTT
>TRBD1|TRBV5-1|once|20|TRBJ2-7
CASSLAWTGGRPVYPYEQYF
TGCGCCAGCAGCTTGGCTTGGACAGGGGGCAGGCCTGTGTATCCCTACGAGCAGTACTTC
>TRBD2|TRBV28|NA|16|TRBJ2-7
CASSLVDLAGGREQYF
TGTGCCAGCAGTTTAGTGGATCTAGCGGGAGGGCGAGAGCAGTACTTC
>NA|TRBV5-1|NA|16|TRBJ1-3
CASSLVGGLSGNTIYF
TGCGCCAGCAGCTTGGTTGGGGGTCTCTCTGGAAACACCATATATTTT
>TRBD1|TRBV5-1|NA|15|TRBJ2-7
CASSLLWTGEHEQYF
TGCGCCAGCAGCTTGTTGTGGACAGGGGAGCACGAGCAGTACTTC
>TRBD1|TRBV11-3|once|16|TRBJ2-2
CASSLDSGQFTGELFF
TGTGCCAGCAGCTTGGATTCGGGACAGTTCACCGGGGAGCTGTTTTTT
>NA|TRBV11-3|once|13|TRBJ2-7
CASSRTRGYEQYF
TGTGCCAGCTCCAGAACGAGGGGCTACGAGCAGTACTTC
>NA|TRBV27|NA|17|TRBJ1-6
CASSLWGGVGVNSPLHF
TGTGCCAGCAGCCTATGGGGGGGGGTAGGTGTTAATTCACCCCTCCACTTT
>TRBD1|TRBV7-2|once|16|TRBJ1-2
CASSFVRQGAGYGYTF
TGTGCCAGCAGCTTCGTTCGACAGGGGGCCGGCTATGGCTACACCTTC
>NA|TRBV19|once|14|TRBJ2-1
CASSPGQDYNEQFF
TGTGCCAGTAGCCCGGGACAAGATTACAATGAGCAGTTCTTC
>NA|TRBV5-1|NA|16|TRBJ1-5
CASSLMDTPGWEPQHF
TGCGCCAGCAGCTTGATGGACACTCCGGGATGGGAGCCCCAGCATTTT
>TRBD1|TRBV6-2/TRBV6-3|NA|13|TRBJ1-5
CASSSHRGQPQHF
TGTGCCAGCAGTTCCCACAGGGGGCAGCCCCAGCATTTT
>NA|TRBV5-4|NA|16|TRBJ2-5
CASSPGGGRGKETQYF
TGTGCCAGCAGCCCTGGGGGCGGGAGAGGGAAAGAGACCCAGTACTTC
>TRBD1|TRBV12-5|NA|11|TRBJ2-5
CASGLGQGQYF
TGTGCTAGTGGTTTGGGACAGGGCCAGTACTTC
>NA|TRBV4-3|NA|16|TRBJ1-6
CASSQGGAGTRSPLHF
TGCGCCAGCAGCCAAGGGGGGGCGGGTACGCGTTCACCCCTCCACTTT